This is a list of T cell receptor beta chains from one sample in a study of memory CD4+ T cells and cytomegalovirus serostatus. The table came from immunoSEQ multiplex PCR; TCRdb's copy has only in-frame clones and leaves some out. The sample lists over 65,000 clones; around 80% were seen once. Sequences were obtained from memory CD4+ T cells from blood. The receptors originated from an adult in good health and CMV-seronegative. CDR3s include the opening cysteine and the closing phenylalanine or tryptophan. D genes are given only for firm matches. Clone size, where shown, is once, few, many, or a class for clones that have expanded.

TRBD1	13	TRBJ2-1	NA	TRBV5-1	TGCGCCAGCAGCTCACGCCAGGGGGCTGAGCAGTTCTTC	CASSSRQGAEQFF
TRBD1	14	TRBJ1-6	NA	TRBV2	TGTGCCAGCAGACCCGGGACAGAGAATTCACCCCTCCACTTT	CASRPGTENSPLHF
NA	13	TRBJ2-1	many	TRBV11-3	TGTGCCAGCAGCGTCTTTGGAGGGAATGAGCAGTTCTTC	CASSVFGGNEQFF
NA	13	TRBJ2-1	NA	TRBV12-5	TGTGCTAGTGGTTTGGTTGCTCAGCAAGAGCAGTTCTTC	CASGLVAQQEQFF
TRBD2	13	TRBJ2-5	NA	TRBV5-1	TGCGCCAGCGGGGGACTACCTCAAGAGACCCAGTACTTC	CASGGLPQETQYF
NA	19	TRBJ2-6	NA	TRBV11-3	TGTGCCAGCAGCCCAGGCGTTCCCTATGGTAACTCTGGGGCCAACGTCCTGACTTTC	CASSPGVPYGNSGANVLTF
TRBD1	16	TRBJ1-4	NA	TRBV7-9	TGTGCCAGCAGCGCCGAGGACAGGGGGCACGGTGAAAAACTGTTTTTT	CASSAEDRGHGEKLFF
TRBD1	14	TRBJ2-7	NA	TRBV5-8	TGTGCCAGCAGCAGTGGACAGGGGTTCTACGAGCAGTACTTC	CASSSGQGFYEQYF
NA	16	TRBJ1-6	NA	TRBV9	TGTGCCAGCAGCGTAGTTGCAGGCGACCTTAATTCACCCCTCCACTTT	CASSVVAGDLNSPLHF
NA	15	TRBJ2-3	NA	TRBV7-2	TGTGCCAGCAGCTCAAAATTTTACAGGACAGATACGCAGTATTTT	CASSSKFYRTDTQYF
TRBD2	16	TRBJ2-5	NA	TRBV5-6	TGTGCCAGCAGCTTGGCCGGAGGAGCGGGGCAAGAGACCCAGTACTTC	CASSLAGGAGQETQYF
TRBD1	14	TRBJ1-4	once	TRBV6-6	TGTGCCAGCAGTCAGACAGGGGGCCATGAAAAACTGTTTTTT	CASSQTGGHEKLFF
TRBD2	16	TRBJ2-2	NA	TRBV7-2	TGTGCCAGCAGCTTTCGGCTAGCGGGGGGCACCGGGGAGCTGTTTTTT	CASSFRLAGGTGELFF
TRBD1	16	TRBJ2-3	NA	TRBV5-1	TGCGCCAGCAGCTTAGAGGGGGCTGCTAGCACAGATACGCAGTATTTT	CASSLEGAASTDTQYF
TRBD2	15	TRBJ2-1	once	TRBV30	TGTGCCTGGAGTGGAGAGCGGGGAGTATACAATGAGCAGTTCTTC	CAWSGERGVYNEQFF
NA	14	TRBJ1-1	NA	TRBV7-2	TGTGCCAGCAGCTTGACAGGCATGAACACTGAAGCTTTCTTT	CASSLTGMNTEAFF
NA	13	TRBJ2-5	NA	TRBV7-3	TGTGCCAGCAGCTTTGGATTCCAAGAGACCCAGTACTTC	CASSFGFQETQYF
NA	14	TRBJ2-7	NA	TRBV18	TGTGCCAGCTCATCGACAGGCACCTCCTACGAGCAGTACTTC	CASSSTGTSYEQYF
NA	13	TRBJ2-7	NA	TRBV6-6	TGTGCCAGCAGTTACGGCATATACTACGAGCAGTACTTC	CASSYGIYYEQYF
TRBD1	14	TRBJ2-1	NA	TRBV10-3	TGTGCCATCAGTGGACAGGGAAGTCGAAATGAGCAGTTCTTC	CAISGQGSRNEQFF
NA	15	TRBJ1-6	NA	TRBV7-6	TGTGCCAGGGAGACAGAAATCTCCTATAATTCACCCCTCCACTTT	CARETEISYNSPLHF
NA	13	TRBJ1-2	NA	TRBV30	TGTGCCTGGAGTGTCGTCCGATACTATGGCTACACCTTC	CAWSVVRYYGYTF
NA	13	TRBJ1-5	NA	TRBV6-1	TGTGCCAGCAGGGTAATACAGGAACAGCCCCAGCATTTT	CASRVIQEQPQHF
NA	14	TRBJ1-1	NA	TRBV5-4	TGTGCCAGCAGCTTTACGTACCTGAACACTGAAGCTTTCTTT	CASSFTYLNTEAFF